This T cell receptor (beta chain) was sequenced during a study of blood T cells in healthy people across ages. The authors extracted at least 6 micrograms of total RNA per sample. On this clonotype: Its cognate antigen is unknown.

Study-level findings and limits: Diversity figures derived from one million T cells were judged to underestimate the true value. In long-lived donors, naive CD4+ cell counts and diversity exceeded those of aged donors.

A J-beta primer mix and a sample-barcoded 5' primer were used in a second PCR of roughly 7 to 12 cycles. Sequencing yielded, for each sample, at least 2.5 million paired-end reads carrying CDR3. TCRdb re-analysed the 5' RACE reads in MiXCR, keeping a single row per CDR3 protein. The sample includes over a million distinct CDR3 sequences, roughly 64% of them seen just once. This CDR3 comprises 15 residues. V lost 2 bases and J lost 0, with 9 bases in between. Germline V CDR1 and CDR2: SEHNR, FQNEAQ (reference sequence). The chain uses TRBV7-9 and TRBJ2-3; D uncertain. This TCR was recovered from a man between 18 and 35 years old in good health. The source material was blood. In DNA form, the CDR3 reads TGTGCCAGCAGCTTAATAGAGCCTAGCACAGATACGCAGTATTTT. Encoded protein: CASSLIEPSTDTQYF.